These 20 T cell receptor beta chains share one sample of origin, sequenced in a study of CD8 T cells in ankylosing spondylitis. No antigen is known for these receptors. General study results and limits: Seemingly distinctive of ankylosing spondylitis blood was a TCR beta motif formed by eight highly homologous variants.

TCRdb redid the calling of the 5' RACE reads with MiXCR, one entry per CDR3 protein. Altogether 200,000 to 250,000 distinct CDR3 sequences are present, around 17% being singletons, with the ten largest covering roughly 46%. The sample taken for sequencing was blood, either unsorted or a sorted T cell fraction (not recorded which). The receptors here all came from a male donor with ankylosing spondylitis.

The chain employs TRBV12-5 and TRBJ2-4; D is unclear. Looked up from germline, CDR1 is LGHNT and CDR2 is FRNRAP. The CDR3 is 11 amino acids. Trimming removed 5 bases from V and 4 bases from J, with 3 bases in between. This CDR3 reads CASGPKNIQYF. Here the CDR3 DNA reads TGTGCTAGTGGTCCTAAAAACATTCAGTACTTC.

The chain employs TRBV7-9 and TRBJ2-7; D remains unclear. Trimming removed 0 bases at V and 3 bases at J, with 3 bases between. Germline CDR1 is SEHNR and CDR2 is FQNEAQ (reference sequence). There are 12 residues in the CDR3. DNA for the CDR3: TGTGCCAGCAGCTTAGCGAACTACGAGCAGTACTTC. Translated: CASSLANYEQYF.

For the CDR3, the DNA is TGTGCCAGCAGGACAGACATGCCCTACGAGCAGTACTTC. The encoded protein is CASRTDMPYEQYF. This chain joins TRBV6-6 and TRBJ2-7, with a possible D match to TRBD1 (5 bases). Germline CDR1 and CDR2: MNHNY and SVGAGI (reference sequence). The V and J ends lost 6 bases and 2 bases respectively, with 11 bases between them. The CDR3 runs to 13 residues.

The chain has TRBV12-3 or TRBV12-4 and TRBJ2-5; a weak D match, TRBD1 (5 bases). Between the trimmed V and J ends, which lost 1 base and 6 bases, there was a span of 6 bases. The CDR3 runs 12 residues. CDR3 DNA: TGTGCCAGCAGTTTAGGGGGCAAGACCCAGTACTTC. Translated: CASSLGGKTQYF.

The chain is built from TRBV29-1 and TRBJ2-7; 7 bases are a match to TRBD1. J lost 3 bases, V lost 3 bases, and 5 bases had no gene match. The CDR3 sequence is 13 residues long. The V gene's germline CDR1 is SQVTM and CDR2 ANQGSEA. CDR3 loop: CSVDQGEGYEQYF. Here the CDR3 DNA reads TGCAGCGTTGACCAGGGGGAAGGCTACGAGCAGTACTTC.

This chain links TRBV19 with TRBJ2-7; 9 positions agree with TRBD2. Germline assignment: CDR1 LNHDA and CDR2 SQIVND (reference sequence). V dropped 3 bases and J dropped 2; count of bases not matched to a gene: 2. The CDR3 extends over 14 amino acids. The CDR3 sequence is CASSIGGRAYEQYF. CDR3 DNA sequence: TGTGCCAGTAGTATCGGCGGGAGGGCCTACGAGCAGTACTTC.

This clonotype was observed a handful of times. The chain joins TRBV15 to TRBJ2-5, with D maybe TRBD1 (5 bases). Germline CDR1 and CDR2: LNHNV and YYDKDF (reference sequence). V was shortened by 6 bases and J by 3 bases, with 11 bases between the two germline ends. The CDR3 extends over 13 amino acids. The CDR3 DNA sequence: TGTGCCACCAGAGATGTAGGGGAAGAGACCCAGTACTTC. It is translated as CATRDVGEETQYF.

This rearrangement joins TRBV5-1 to TRBJ2-1; D is unclear. This CDR3 has 14 residues. The ends were cut back, 0 bases at V and 8 bases at J, with 12 bases in the middle. The germline V gene encodes CDR1 SGHRS and CDR2 YFSETQ. CDR3 loop: CASSLAVAIDEQFF. CDR3 DNA: TGCGCCAGCAGCTTGGCGGTAGCAATCGATGAGCAGTTCTTC.

This clonotype turned up a few times. This sequence joins TRBV5-1 and TRBJ2-3; 9 nucleotides match TRBD2. CDR3 size: 15 residues. CDR1 SGHRS and CDR2 YFSETQ come from the germline V gene. V was clipped by 4 bases and J by 6 bases; unmatched bases: 9. CDR3: CASSPARTSADTQYF. DNA of the CDR3: TGCGCCAGCAGCCCCGCCCGGACTAGCGCCGATACGCAGTATTTT.

DNA of the CDR3: TGTGCCAGCCTTCATGACAAGGACAGGCAAGCTTTCTTT. As protein: CASLHDKDRQAFF. The rearrangement joins TRBV12-3 or TRBV12-4 to TRBJ1-1; 7 nucleotides agree with TRBD1. V shed 8 bases and J 9 bases; nucleotides not matched to a gene: 12. The CDR3 is 13 amino acids.

About this clonotype itself: The junction and the germline gene differ at one end; a read error may be behind it. This rearrangement joins TRBV29-1 to TRBJ2-1; 11 bases match TRBD2. CDR3 size: 17 residues. Germline V CDR1 and CDR2: SQVTM, ANQGSEA. This chain's CDR3 is CCVDSDSGLAGNNEQFF. CDR3 coding DNA: TGCTGCGTTGACTCCGACAGTGGACTAGCGGGTAACAATGAGCAGTTCTTC.

This clonotype was counted between two and nine times. V and J are TRBV9 and TRBJ2-7, with D unresolved. Germline values: CDR1 SGDLS, CDR2 YYNGEE. This CDR3 contains 13 residues. V lost 3 bases and J 6 bases, leaving 13 bases between the germline ends. In nucleotides, the CDR3 is TGTGCCAGCAGCGATACTCCGGTGGGCGAGCAGTACTTC. Translation: CASSDTPVGEQYF.

The chain recombines TRBV12-3 or TRBV12-4 with TRBJ2-3; 15 nucleotides match TRBD2. This CDR3 region has 16 residues. The V and J ends lost 5 bases and 3 bases, in that order; junction bases with no gene match: 3. The CDR3 coding sequence is TGTGCCAGCAGTGACGGGACTAGCGGGGGGACAGATACGCAGTATTTT. Protein sequence: CASSDGTSGGTDTQYF.

This clonotype was counted a few times. The rearrangement links TRBV2 to TRBJ2-1; 8 nucleotides line up with TRBD2. J was trimmed by 3 bases and V by 6 bases; bases with no gene match: 7. CDR3 size: 15 residues. From germline, CDR1 is SNHLY and CDR2 FYNNEI. CDR3 in amino acids: CASRESGSGYNEQFF. Here the CDR3 DNA reads TGTGCCAGCAGGGAAAGCGGGAGCGGCTACAATGAGCAGTTCTTC. The whole variable domain, filled in from reference TRBV2 and TRBJ2-1, reads EPEVTQTPSHQVTQMGQEVILRCVPISNHLYFYWYRQILGQKVEFLVSFYNNEISEKSEIFDDQFSVERPDGSNFTLKIRSTKLEDSAMYFCASRESGSGYNEQFFGPGTRLTVL.

For the CDR3, the DNA is TGCAGCGTTGAGCTCCGAGACACAGGGGTTTCCGGGGAGCTGTTTTTT. Translated, it gives CSVELRDTGVSGELFF. The chain links TRBV29-1 to TRBJ2-2; 7 nucleotides match TRBD1. The CDR3 is made up of 16 amino acids. V shed 3 bases and J 6 bases; nucleotides not matched to a gene: 13. Per germline, CDR1 SQVTM and CDR2 ANQGSEA.

The rearrangement links TRBV20-1 to TRBJ2-5; unclear D gene. CDR3 length: 12 residues. V dropped 0 bases and J dropped 0 bases, with 2 bases sitting between them. Germline CDR1 DFQATT, CDR2 SNEGSKA (reference sequence). Here the CDR3 reads CSAREYQETQYF. The CDR3 coding sequence is TGCAGTGCTAGAGAGTACCAAGAGACCCAGTACTTC.

The V and J genes are TRBV12-3 or TRBV12-4 and TRBJ2-7; tentative D call: TRBD1 (5 bases). V was cut by 5 bases and J by 3 bases, with 17 bases left in between. The CDR3 runs 15 residues. CDR3 nucleotides: TGTGCCAGCAGTCCCGGGCGGCAGGGTTTCTACGAGCAGTACTTC. Translation: CASSPGRQGFYEQYF.

This clonotype was found a few times. The chain recombines TRBV5-6 with TRBJ2-2; weak D call: TRBD1 (5 bases). CDR3 length: 13 residues. Germline V gene lookup returns CDR1 SGHDT and CDR2 YYEEEE. V was trimmed by 4 bases and J by 2 bases, leaving 6 bases between them. CDR3 nucleotide sequence: TGTGCCAGCAGCACAGGAAACACCGGGGAGCTGTTTTTT. It codes for CASSTGNTGELFF.

This clonotype was counted many times. The chain links TRBV3-1 to TRBJ2-5; D unresolved. This CDR3 is built from 13 residues. Deletions cut 6 bases from V and 2 bases from J, with 10 bases between. Per germline, CDR1 LGHDT and CDR2 YNNKEL (reference sequence). CDR3 sequence: CASRHGYQETQYF. CDR3 bases: TGTGCCAGCAGACACGGCTATCAAGAGACCCAGTACTTC.

In this sample, this clonotype turned up a few times. The V gene is TRBV27, the J gene TRBJ1-6, with TRBD1 matching over 11 bases. The germline gives CDR1 MNHEY, CDR2 SMNVEV (reference sequence). The CDR3 contains 15 residues. J lost 10 bases, V lost 1 base, and 3 bases had no gene match. The CDR3 nucleotides read TGTGCCAGCAGTTTATGGGGACAGGGGGACTCACCCCTCCACTTT. Translating it yields CASSLWGQGDSPLHF.